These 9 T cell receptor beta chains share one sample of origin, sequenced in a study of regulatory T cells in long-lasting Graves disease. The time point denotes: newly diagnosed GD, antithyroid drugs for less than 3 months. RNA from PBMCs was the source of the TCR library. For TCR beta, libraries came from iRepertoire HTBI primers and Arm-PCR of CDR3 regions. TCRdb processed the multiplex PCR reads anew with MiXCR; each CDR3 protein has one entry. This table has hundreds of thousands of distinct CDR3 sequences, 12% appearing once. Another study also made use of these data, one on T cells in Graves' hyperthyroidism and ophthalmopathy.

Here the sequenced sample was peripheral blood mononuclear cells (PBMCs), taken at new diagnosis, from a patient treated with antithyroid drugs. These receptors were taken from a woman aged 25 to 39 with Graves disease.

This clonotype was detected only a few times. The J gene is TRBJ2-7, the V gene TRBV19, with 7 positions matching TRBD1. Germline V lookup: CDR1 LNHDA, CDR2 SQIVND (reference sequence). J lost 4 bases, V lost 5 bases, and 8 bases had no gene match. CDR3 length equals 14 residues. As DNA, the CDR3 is TGTGCCAGTAGTGCTTCCGGGACAGATTACGAGCAGTACTTC. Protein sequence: CASSASGTDYEQYF.

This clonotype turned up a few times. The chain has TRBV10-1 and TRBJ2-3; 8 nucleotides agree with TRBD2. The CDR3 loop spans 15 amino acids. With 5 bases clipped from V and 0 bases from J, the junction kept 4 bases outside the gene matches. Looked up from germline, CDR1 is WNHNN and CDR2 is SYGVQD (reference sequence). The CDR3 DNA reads TGCGCCAGCAGTATAGCGGGGCTAAGCACAGATACGCAGTATTTT. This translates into CASSIAGLSTDTQYF.

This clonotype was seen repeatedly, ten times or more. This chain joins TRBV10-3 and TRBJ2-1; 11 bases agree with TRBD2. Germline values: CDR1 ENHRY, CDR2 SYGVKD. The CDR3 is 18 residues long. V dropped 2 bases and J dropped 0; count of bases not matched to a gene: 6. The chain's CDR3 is CAISETELAGDSYNEQFF. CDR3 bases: TGTGCCATCAGTGAGACCGAACTAGCGGGAGACTCCTACAATGAGCAGTTCTTC.

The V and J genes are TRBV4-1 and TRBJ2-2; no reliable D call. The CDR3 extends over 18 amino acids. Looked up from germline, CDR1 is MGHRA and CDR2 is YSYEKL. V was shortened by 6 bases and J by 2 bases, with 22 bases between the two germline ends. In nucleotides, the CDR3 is TGCGCCAGCAGACCAAGATCCTCGGCAGCCTATAACACCGGGGAGCTGTTTTTT. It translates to CASRPRSSAAYNTGELFF.

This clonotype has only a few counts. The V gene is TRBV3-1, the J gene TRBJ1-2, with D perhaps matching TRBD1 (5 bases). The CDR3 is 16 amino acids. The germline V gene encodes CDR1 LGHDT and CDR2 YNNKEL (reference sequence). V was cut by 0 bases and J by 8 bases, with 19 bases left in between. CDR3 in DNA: TGTGCCAGCAGCCAAGAAGTCTATCGACAGAATAAGGGCTACACCTTC. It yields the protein CASSQEVYRQNKGYTF.

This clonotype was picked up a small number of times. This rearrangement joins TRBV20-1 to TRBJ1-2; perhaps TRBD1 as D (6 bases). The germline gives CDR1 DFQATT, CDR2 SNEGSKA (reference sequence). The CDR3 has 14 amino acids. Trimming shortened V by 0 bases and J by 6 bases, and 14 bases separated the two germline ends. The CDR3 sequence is CSARDFRGIHGYTF. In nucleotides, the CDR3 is TGCAGTGCTAGAGATTTCAGGGGCATACATGGCTACACCTTC.

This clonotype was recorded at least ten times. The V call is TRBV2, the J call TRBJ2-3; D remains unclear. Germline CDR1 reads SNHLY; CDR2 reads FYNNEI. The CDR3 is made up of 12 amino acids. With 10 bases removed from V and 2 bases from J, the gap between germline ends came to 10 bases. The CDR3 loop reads CATKVLTDTQYF. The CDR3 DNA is TGTGCCACCAAGGTACTCACAGATACGCAGTATTTT.

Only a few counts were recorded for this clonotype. CDR3 amino acids: CASSMTGKVSGKLFF. The CDR3, as DNA: TGTGCCAGCAGCATGACAGGAAAGGTCTCTGGAAAACTGTTTTTT. The chain is built from TRBV7-9 and TRBJ1-4, with a tentative D call TRBD1 (6 bases). Germline assignment: CDR1 SEHNR and CDR2 FQNEAQ (reference sequence). CDR3 size: 15 residues. V was pared by 5 bases and J by 10 bases, with 20 bases between. The complete variable domain, with remaining parts taken from reference TRBV7-9 and TRBJ1-4, reads DTGVSQNPRHKITKRGQNVTFRCDPISEHNRLYWYRQTLGQGPEFLTYFQNEAQLEKSRLLSDRFSAERPKGSFSTLEIQRTEQGDSAMYLCASSMTGKVSGKLFFGSGTQLSVL.

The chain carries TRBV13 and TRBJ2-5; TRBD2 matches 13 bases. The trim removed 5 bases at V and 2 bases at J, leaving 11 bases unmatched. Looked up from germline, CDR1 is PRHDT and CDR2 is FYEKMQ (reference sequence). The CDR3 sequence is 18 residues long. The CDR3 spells CASSPFGLAGDWQETQYF. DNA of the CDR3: TGTGCCAGCAGCCCCTTTGGACTAGCGGGGGATTGGCAAGAGACCCAGTACTTC.